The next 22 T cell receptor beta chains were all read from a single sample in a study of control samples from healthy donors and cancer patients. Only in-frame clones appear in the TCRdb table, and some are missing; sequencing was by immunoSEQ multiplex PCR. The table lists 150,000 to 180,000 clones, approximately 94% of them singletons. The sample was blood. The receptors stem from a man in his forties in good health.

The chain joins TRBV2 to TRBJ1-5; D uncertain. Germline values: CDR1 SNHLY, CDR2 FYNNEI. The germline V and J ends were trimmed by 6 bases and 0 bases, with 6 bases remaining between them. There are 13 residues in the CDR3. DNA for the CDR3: TGTGCCAGCAGGCTTTATAGCAATCAGCCCCAGCATTTT. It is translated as CASRLYSNQPQHF.

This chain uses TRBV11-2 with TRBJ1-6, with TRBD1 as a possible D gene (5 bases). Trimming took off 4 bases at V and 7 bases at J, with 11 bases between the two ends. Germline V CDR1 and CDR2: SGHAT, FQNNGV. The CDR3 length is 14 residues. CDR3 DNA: TGTGCCAGCAGCTCATTGCGGGGGAATTCACCCCTCCACTTT. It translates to CASSSLRGNSPLHF.

CDR3 region: CASSVGGNTEAFF. CDR3 DNA sequence: TGTGCCAGTAGTGTAGGGGGGAACACTGAAGCTTTCTTT. The V and J genes are TRBV19 and TRBJ1-1, with D perhaps matching TRBD1 (6 bases). Germline V gene data show CDR1 as LNHDA and CDR2 as SQIVND (reference sequence). Deletions cut 5 bases from V and 1 base from J, with 8 bases between. There are 13 residues in the CDR3. Complete variable domain (other parts from reference TRBV19 and TRBJ1-1): DGGITQSPKYLFRKEGQNVTLSCEQNLNHDAMYWYRQDPGQGLRLIYYSQIVNDFQKGDIAEGYSVSREKKESFPLTVTSAQKNPTAFYLCASSVGGNTEAFFGQGTRLTVV.

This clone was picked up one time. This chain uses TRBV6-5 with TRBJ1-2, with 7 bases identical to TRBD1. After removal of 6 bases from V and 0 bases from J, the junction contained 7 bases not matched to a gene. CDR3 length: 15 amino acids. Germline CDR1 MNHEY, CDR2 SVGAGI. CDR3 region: CASRPPGQANYGYTF. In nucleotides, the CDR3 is TGTGCCAGCAGGCCCCCTGGACAGGCTAACTATGGCTACACCTTC.

The CDR3 reads CAWRRPDRENTEAFF. The CDR3 DNA reads as TGTGCCTGGCGAAGGCCGGACAGGGAGAACACTGAAGCTTTCTTT. The chain links TRBV30 to TRBJ1-1; 8 nucleotides align to TRBD1. V trimming: 5 bases; J trimming: 1 base; junction bases outside the gene matches: 9. The CDR3 runs 15 residues. Germline CDR1 is GTSNPN and CDR2 is SVGIG (reference sequence). Full variable domain (rest looked up from reference TRBV30 and TRBJ1-1): SQTIHQWPATLVQPVGSPLSLECTVEGTSNPNLYWYRQAAGRGLQLLFYSVGIGQISSEVPQNLSASRPQDRQFILSSKKLLLSDSGFYLCAWRRPDRENTEAFFGQGTRLTVV.

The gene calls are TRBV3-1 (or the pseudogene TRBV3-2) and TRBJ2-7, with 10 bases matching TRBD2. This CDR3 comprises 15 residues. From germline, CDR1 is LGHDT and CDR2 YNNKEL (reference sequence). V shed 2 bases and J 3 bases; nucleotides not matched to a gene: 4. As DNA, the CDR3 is TGTGCCAGCAGCCAACAACTAGCGGGGAACTACGAGCAGTACTTC. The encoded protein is CASSQQLAGNYEQYF.

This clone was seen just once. CDR3 amino acids: CASRALRDGYTF. CDR3 in DNA: TGTGCCAGCAGGGCCCTCAGGGACGGCTACACCTTC. The V gene is TRBV2, the J gene TRBJ1-2, with D maybe TRBD1 (5 bases). The CDR3 has 12 amino acids. Trimming took off 6 bases at V and 8 bases at J, with 13 bases between the two ends. Per germline, CDR1 SNHLY and CDR2 FYNNEI.

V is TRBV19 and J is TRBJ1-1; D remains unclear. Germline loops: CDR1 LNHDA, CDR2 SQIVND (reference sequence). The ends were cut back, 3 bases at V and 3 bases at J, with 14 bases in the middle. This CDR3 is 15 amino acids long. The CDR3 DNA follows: TGTGCCAGTAGTATTCCGGGCGGACCTTACACTGAAGCTTTCTTT. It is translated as CASSIPGGPYTEAFF.

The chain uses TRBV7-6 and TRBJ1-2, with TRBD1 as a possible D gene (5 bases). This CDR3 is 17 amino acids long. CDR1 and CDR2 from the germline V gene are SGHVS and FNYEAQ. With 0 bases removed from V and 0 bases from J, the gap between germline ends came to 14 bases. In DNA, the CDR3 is TGTGCCAGCAGCTTAGCGCCATGGGGCGAAGCTAACTATGGCTACACCTTC. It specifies CASSLAPWGEANYGYTF.

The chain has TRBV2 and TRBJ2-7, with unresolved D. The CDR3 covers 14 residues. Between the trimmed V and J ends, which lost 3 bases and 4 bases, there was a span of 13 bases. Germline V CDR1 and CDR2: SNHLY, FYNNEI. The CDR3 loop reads CASSEVLMAYEQYF. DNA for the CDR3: TGTGCCAGCAGTGAGGTACTGATGGCTTACGAGCAGTACTTC.

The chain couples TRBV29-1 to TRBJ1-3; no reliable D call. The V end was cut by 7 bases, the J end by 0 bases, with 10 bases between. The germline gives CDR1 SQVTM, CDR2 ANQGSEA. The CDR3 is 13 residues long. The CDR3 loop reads CSDVVHSGNTIYF. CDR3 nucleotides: TGCAGCGACGTAGTCCACTCTGGAAACACCATATATTTT.

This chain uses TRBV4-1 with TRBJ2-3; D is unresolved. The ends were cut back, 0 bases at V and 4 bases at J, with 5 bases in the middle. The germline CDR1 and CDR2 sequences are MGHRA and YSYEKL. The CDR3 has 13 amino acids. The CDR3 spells CASSQDAADTQYF. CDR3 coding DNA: TGCGCCAGCAGCCAAGATGCGGCAGATACGCAGTATTTT.

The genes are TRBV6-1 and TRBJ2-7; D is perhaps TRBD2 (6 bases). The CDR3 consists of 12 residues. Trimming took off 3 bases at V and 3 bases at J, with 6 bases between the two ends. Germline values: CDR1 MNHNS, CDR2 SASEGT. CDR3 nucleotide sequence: TGTGCCAGCAGTGATAGCGGCTACGAGCAGTACTTC. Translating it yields CASSDSGYEQYF.

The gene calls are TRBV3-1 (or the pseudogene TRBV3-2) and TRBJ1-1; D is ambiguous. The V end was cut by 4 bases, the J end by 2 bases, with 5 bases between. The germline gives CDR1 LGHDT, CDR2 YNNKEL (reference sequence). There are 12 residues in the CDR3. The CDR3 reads CASSPPNTEAFF. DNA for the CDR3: TGTGCCAGCAGCCCCCCCAACACTGAAGCTTTCTTT.

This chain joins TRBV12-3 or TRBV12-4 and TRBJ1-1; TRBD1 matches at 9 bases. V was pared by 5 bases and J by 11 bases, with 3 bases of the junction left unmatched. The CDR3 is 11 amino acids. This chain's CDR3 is CASSPQGAAFF. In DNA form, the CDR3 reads TGTGCCAGCAGTCCACAGGGGGCCGCTTTCTTT.

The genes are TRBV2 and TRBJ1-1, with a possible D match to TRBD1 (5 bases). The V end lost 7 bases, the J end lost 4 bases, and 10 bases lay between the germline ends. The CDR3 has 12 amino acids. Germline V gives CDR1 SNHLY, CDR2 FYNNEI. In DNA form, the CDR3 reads TGTGCCAGCACCCGAGACAGCACTGAAGCTTTCTTT. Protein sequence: CASTRDSTEAFF.

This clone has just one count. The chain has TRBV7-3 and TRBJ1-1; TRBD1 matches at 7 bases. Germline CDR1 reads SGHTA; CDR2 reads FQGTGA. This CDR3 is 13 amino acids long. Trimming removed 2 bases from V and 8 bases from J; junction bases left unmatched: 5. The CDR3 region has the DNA TGTGCCAGCAGCTTACTATCGACAGGGGAAGCTTTCTTT. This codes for CASSLLSTGEAFF. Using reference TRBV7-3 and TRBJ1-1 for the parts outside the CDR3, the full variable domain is GAGVSQTPSNKVTEKGKYVELRCDPISGHTALYWYRQSLGQGPEFLIYFQGTGAADDSGLPNDRFFAVRPEGSVSTLKIQRTERGDSAVYLCASSLLSTGEAFFGQGTRLTVV.

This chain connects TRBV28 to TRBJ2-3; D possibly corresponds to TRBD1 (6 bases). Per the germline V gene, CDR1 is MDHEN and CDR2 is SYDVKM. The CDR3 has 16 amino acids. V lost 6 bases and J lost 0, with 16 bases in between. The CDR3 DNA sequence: TGTGCCAGCAGCCGCTGGACAGTCACTAGCACAGATACGCAGTATTTT. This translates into CASSRWTVTSTDTQYF. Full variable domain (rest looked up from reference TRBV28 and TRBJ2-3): DVKVTQSSRYLVKRTGEKVFLECVQDMDHENMFWYRQDPGLGLRLIYFSYDVKMKEKGDIPEGYSVSREKKERFSLILESASTNQTSMYLCASSRWTVTSTDTQYFGPGTRLTVL.

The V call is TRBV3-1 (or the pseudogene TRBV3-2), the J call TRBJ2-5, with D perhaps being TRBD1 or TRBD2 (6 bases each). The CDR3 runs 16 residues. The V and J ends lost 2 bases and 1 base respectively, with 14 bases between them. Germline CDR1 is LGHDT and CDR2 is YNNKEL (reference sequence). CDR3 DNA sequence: TGTGCCAGCAGCCAAAGGGGGGCGGGGACCCAAGAGACCCAGTACTTC. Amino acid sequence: CASSQRGAGTQETQYF.

In nucleotides, the CDR3 is TGTGCCAGCACCAAGACAGATAACTATGGCTACACCTTC. Protein: CASTKTDNYGYTF. The J gene is TRBJ1-2, the V gene TRBV12-3 or TRBV12-4, with D possibly TRBD1 on 5 matching bases. The CDR3 runs to 13 residues. Trimming removed 7 bases from V and 1 base from J, with 10 bases in between.

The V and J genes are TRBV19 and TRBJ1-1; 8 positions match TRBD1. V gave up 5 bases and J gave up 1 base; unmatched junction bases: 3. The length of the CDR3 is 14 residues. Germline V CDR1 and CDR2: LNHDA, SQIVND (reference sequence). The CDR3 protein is CASSDRGSNTEAFF. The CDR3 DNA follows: TGTGCCAGTAGTGACAGGGGCTCGAACACTGAAGCTTTCTTT. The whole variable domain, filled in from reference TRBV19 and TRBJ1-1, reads DGGITQSPKYLFRKEGQNVTLSCEQNLNHDAMYWYRQDPGQGLRLIYYSQIVNDFQKGDIAEGYSVSREKKESFPLTVTSAQKNPTAFYLCASSDRGSNTEAFFGQGTRLTVV.

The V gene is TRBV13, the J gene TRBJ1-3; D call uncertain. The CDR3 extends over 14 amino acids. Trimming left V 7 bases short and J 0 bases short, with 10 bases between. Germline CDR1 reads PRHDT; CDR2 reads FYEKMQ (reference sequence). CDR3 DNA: TGTGCCAGCAACCAAGGAAGCTCTGGAAACACCATATATTTT. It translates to CASNQGSSGNTIYF.